One sample yielded the 9 T cell receptor beta chains listed below, sequenced in a study of blood T cells in healthy people across ages. Primed by a sample-barcoded 5' primer and a J-beta primer mix, a second PCR proceeded for roughly 6 to 12 cycles. TCRdb used MiXCR to reprocess the 5' RACE reads, holding one entry per CDR3 protein. Of some 1,500,000 distinct CDR3 sequences listed, approximately 43% were seen once; the top ten hold more than 4%. The sequenced material came from blood. These receptors were collected from a woman younger than 35 in good health.

Here the CDR3 reads CSAPRQDYEQFF. CDR3 nucleotides: TGCAGTGCACCCCGGCAGGACTATGAGCAGTTCTTC. The rearrangement links TRBV20-1 to TRBJ2-1; tentatively, D is TRBD2 (5 bases). CDR3 length: 12 amino acids. Germline CDR1 is DFQATT and CDR2 is SNEGSKA (reference sequence). V lost 6 bases and J lost 8, with 14 bases in between.

In this sample, this clonotype turned up a few times. V gene TRBV7-9 combines with J gene TRBJ2-2; possible D gene TRBD2, 7 bases. The V gene lost 2 bases and the J gene lost 5 bases, with 21 bases spanning the gap. The germline V gene has CDR1 SEHNR and CDR2 FQNEAQ (reference sequence). This CDR3 spans 18 amino acids. CDR3: CASSLRYGGLTRTGELFF. The CDR3 nucleotides read TGTGCCAGCAGCTTACGGTACGGGGGGCTGACGAGGACCGGGGAGCTGTTTTTT. Filled out from reference TRBV7-9 and TRBJ2-2, the complete variable domain reads DTGVSQNPRHKITKRGQNVTFRCDPISEHNRLYWYRQTLGQGPEFLTYFQNEAQLEKSRLLSDRFSAERPKGSFSTLEIQRTEQGDSAMYLCASSLRYGGLTRTGELFFGEGSRLTVL.

This chain links TRBV20-1 with TRBJ1-2; 7 bases align to TRBD1. The CDR3 consists of 12 residues. The junction had 6 bases not matched to a gene; V was cut back by 7 bases and J by 4 bases. From germline, CDR1 is DFQATT and CDR2 SNEGSKA (reference sequence). The CDR3 DNA sequence: TGCAGTGATCAGGGGGGCCTCTATGGCTACACCTTC. This translates into CSDQGGLYGYTF.

V is TRBV4-1 and J is TRBJ2-7, with TRBD2 identical over 7 bases. Per germline, CDR1 MGHRA and CDR2 YSYEKL. Losses at the gene ends were 9 bases for V and 3 bases for J; bases not matched to a gene: 14. The CDR3 is made up of 15 amino acids. CDR3 protein: CARSEGPGTNYEQYF. CDR3 in DNA: TGCGCCAGGAGCGAGGGGCCTGGGACTAACTACGAGCAGTACTTC.

This sequence joins TRBV5-1 and TRBJ2-5; D is undetermined. Germline V lookup: CDR1 SGHRS, CDR2 YFSETQ. V was trimmed by 1 base and J by 11 bases, leaving 15 bases between them. The CDR3 is 13 amino acids. The CDR3 here is CASSLSDAAEQYF. The CDR3 region has the DNA TGCGCCAGCAGCTTGTCTGATGCTGCTGAGCAGTACTTC.

The genes are TRBV6-5 and TRBJ2-1; D is possibly TRBD1 (6 bases). CDR1 and CDR2 from the germline V gene are MNHEY and SVGAGI. The CDR3 runs to 13 residues. V lost 6 bases to trimming and J lost 10 bases, with 16 bases between them. The CDR3 coding sequence is TGTGCCAGCAGGAACAGGGTCTCCTACGAGCAGTTCTTC. It codes for CASRNRVSYEQFF.

V usage is TRBV20-1 and J usage is TRBJ2-1; D remains ambiguous. Trimming stripped 2 bases from V and 8 bases from J, with 7 bases between. Germline values: CDR1 DFQATT, CDR2 SNEGSKA (reference sequence). The CDR3 extends over 11 amino acids. The CDR3 spells CSARTGDEQFF. CDR3 DNA sequence: TGCAGTGCTAGAACGGGCGATGAGCAGTTCTTC.

The chain employs TRBV9 and TRBJ2-3, with TRBD1 identical over 9 bases. The CDR3 is made up of 16 amino acids. Per the germline V gene, CDR1 is SGDLS and CDR2 is YYNGEE. Trimming removed 3 bases from V and 5 bases from J; junction bases left unmatched: 10. CDR3 residues: CASSGARDRALDTQYF. The CDR3, as DNA: TGTGCCAGCAGCGGCGCCCGGGACAGGGCTTTAGATACGCAGTATTTT.

This rearrangement joins TRBV10-3 to TRBJ2-3, with 11 bases fitting TRBD2. CDR1 is ENHRY and CDR2 is SYGVKD in the germline V gene. The J segment lost 0 bases and the V segment lost 7 bases, leaving 6 bases of the junction unmatched. The CDR3 length is 16 residues. The CDR3 loop reads CAIKTSGGISTDTQYF. The CDR3 DNA is TGTGCCATCAAAACTAGCGGGGGTATTAGCACAGATACGCAGTATTTT.